Shown below are 5 T cell receptor beta chains from a single sample sequenced in a study of blood T cell repertoires in COVID-19. The table came from immunoSEQ multiplex PCR; TCRdb's copy has only in-frame clones and leaves some out. The repertoire holds 250,000 or so clones, with 88% as singletons. The sample comprised peripheral blood. All receptors derive from a middle-aged woman who had recovered from COVID-19.

Of note for this clone: This specimen includes other DNA sequences encoding the same CDR3. V and J are TRBV5-4 and TRBJ2-1; tentative D call: TRBD2 (5 bases). Germline V gives CDR1 SGHNT, CDR2 YYREEE (reference sequence). V lost 4 bases, J lost 7 bases, and 12 bases lay in between. The CDR3 length is 13 residues. CDR3 protein: CASSPPRGNEQFF. The CDR3 nucleotides are TGTGCCAGCAGCCCCCCCCGGGGTAATGAGCAGTTCTTC.

The rearrangement joins TRBV7-2 to TRBJ1-2, with D maybe TRBD1 (5 bases). CDR1 and CDR2 from the germline V gene are SGHTA and FQGNSA. The CDR3 sequence is 14 residues long. V was clipped by 3 bases and J by 0 bases, with 8 bases between them. CDR3 residues: CASSFSTANYGYTF. In DNA form, the CDR3 reads TGTGCCAGCAGCTTCTCGACAGCTAACTATGGCTACACCTTC. The full variable domain, in which reference TRBV7-2 and TRBJ1-2 provide the parts outside the CDR3, is GAGVSQSPSNKVTEKGKDVELRCDPISGHTALYWYRQSLGQGLEFLIYFQGNSAPDKSGLPSDRFSAERTGGSVSTLTIQRTQQEDSAVYLCASSFSTANYGYTFGSGTRLTVV.

The rearrangement joins TRBV6-5 to TRBJ1-2; D is unclear. Per the germline V gene, CDR1 is MNHEY and CDR2 is SVGAGI. This CDR3 contains 13 residues. Trimming stripped 8 bases from V and 7 bases from J, with 17 bases between. CDR3 in DNA: TGTGCCAGCGCGGGCAGGTATGCCCGTGGCTACACCTTC. Translated: CASAGRYARGYTF.

V usage is TRBV2 and J usage is TRBJ1-1; a weak D match, TRBD1 (5 bases). The germline gives CDR1 SNHLY, CDR2 FYNNEI. CDR3 length: 16 residues. V shed 3 bases and J shed 5 bases, with 19 bases lying between them. The CDR3 coding sequence is TGTGCCAGCAGTGATCCCTTTCTCACTGGGGGGACTGAAGCTTTCTTT. It is translated as CASSDPFLTGGTEAFF.

The chain links TRBV25-1 to TRBJ2-3; 9 bases are shared with TRBD1. The V gene end was trimmed by 2 bases and the J gene end by 5 bases; junction bases not matched to a gene: 5. The germline gives CDR1 MGHDK, CDR2 SYGVNS. The CDR3 extends over 15 amino acids. The CDR3 is CASSEDNRGRDTQYF. CDR3 bases: TGTGCCAGCAGTGAAGATAACAGGGGGCGAGATACGCAGTATTTT.